This T cell receptor beta chain appears in the sequencing data of a study of blood T cell repertoires in COVID-19. Germline V gene lookup returns CDR1 MNHEY and CDR2 SMNVEV (reference sequence). The CDR3 has 13 residues. Trimming pared 3 bases from V and 7 bases from J, leaving 12 bases between. The data were produced by immunoSEQ multiplex PCR, yet TCRdb's version contains in-frame clones alone and is incomplete. The sample consists of some 200,000 clones, 80% to 90% of them appearing once. The sequence was collected from a woman aged 18-35 years who had recovered from COVID-19. The sample taken for sequencing was peripheral blood. The V and J genes are TRBV27 and TRBJ1-2; possibly TRBD1 for D (5 bases). Here the CDR3 DNA reads TGTGCCAGCAGTTTTCGGGGGAAAGGTGGCTACACCTTC. Translation: CASSFRGKGGYTF.